This TCR beta chain came from a study of blood T cell repertoires in COVID-19. Study overall: T cells, B-cell-depleted T cells, or PBMCs provided the cDNA or gDNA that served as material.

Deletions cut 4 bases from V and 5 bases from J, with 12 bases between. Germline V lookup: CDR1 SEHNR, CDR2 FQNEAQ (reference sequence). The CDR3 extends over 13 amino acids. In the authors' methods: Reference gene primers were amplified, and this amplification served to estimate nucleated cell counts. Here immunoSEQ multiplex PCR was the method, and the copy in TCRdb shows in-frame clones only, minus some. The DNA gave D and trimming, while V, J and clone size come from that table. The table records under 450,000 clones, approximately 86% of them present only once. The Seattle site enrolled patients during active infection and followed them longitudinally.

The gene calls are TRBV7-9 and TRBJ2-7; D gene unclear. The sequenced sample consisted of peripheral blood. The source of this sequence is an older woman with COVID-19, enrolled during active disease. The CDR3: CASSYILGDEQYF. The CDR3 region has the DNA TGTGCCAGCAGCTACATTCTCGGAGACGAGCAGTACTTC.